This TCR beta chain was found in a study of OX40 agonist ivuxolimab in advanced cancers. On the study more broadly: Ivuxolimab, an antibody acting as an agonist of OX40 (CD134), was used to treat patients.

The table came from immunoSEQ multiplex PCR; TCRdb's copy has only in-frame clones and leaves some out. Here the sample spans about 51,000 clones, 85% to 90% being singletons. This clone was seen a few times. Its antigen is still unknown. CDR3 length: 15 amino acids. Germline V gene sequence: CDR1 GTSNPN, CDR2 SVGIG (reference sequence). Deletions cut 3 bases from V and 3 bases from J, with 17 bases between. Overall study findings and caveats: Clonal expansion was among the lowest in partial responders at 0.1-3.0 mg/kg, especially CD8+.

This TCR derives from an adult with an advanced solid tumor such as melanoma, head and neck, liver or kidney cancer. The chain couples TRBV30 to TRBJ1-1; weak D call: TRBD1 (6 bases). The input for sequencing was CD4+ or CD8+ T cells sorted from blood, taken in a trial of the OX40 agonist ivuxolimab. DNA of the CDR3: TGTGCCTGGAGGACAGGCGGATTGAGTTACACTGAAGCTTTCTTT. Its translation is CAWRTGGLSYTEAFF.